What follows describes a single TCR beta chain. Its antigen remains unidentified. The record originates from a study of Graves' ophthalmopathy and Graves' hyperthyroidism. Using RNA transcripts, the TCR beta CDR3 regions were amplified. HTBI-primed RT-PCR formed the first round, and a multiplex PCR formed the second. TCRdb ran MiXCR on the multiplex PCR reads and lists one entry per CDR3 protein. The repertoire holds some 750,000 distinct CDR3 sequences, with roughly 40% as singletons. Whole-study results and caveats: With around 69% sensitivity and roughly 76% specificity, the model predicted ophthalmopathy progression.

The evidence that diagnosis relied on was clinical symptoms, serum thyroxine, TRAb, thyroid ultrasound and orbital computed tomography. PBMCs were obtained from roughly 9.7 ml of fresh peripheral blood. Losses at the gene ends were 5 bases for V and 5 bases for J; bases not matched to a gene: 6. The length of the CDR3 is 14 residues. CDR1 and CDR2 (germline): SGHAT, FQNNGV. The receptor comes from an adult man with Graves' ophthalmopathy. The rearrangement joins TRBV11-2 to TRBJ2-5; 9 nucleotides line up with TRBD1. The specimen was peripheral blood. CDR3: CASSRDRVMETQYF. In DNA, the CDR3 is TGTGCCAGCAGCCGGGACAGGGTCATGGAGACCCAGTACTTC. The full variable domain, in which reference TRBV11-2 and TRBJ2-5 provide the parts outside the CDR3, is EAGVAQSPRYKIIEKRQSVAFWCNPISGHATLYWYQQILGQGPKLLIQFQNNGVVDDSQLPKDRFSAERLKGVDSTLKIQPAKLEDSAVYLCASSRDRVMETQYFGPGTRLLVL.